Listed below are T cell receptor beta chains from one sample, sequenced in a study of cytomegalovirus exposure and HLA in healthy donors. Here immunoSEQ multiplex PCR was the method, and the copy in TCRdb shows in-frame clones only, minus some. The sample yields some 130,000 clones, about 77% seen once. Material: PBMCs. All receptors derive from a middle-aged woman in good health and CMV-seronegative. The CDR3 runs from the conserved cysteine through the conserved F or W. Fields, in order: CDR3 protein, J gene, V gene, clone size, D gene. A D gene is named only where the DNA matches it firmly. Part of the rows lack a size; the others show once, few, many or a class for expanded clones.

cdr3_aa: CATSRVQGDYSYEQYF
j_call: TRBJ2-7
v_call: TRBV15
clone_size: once
d_call: TRBD1

cdr3_aa: CASTQGFEQPQHF
j_call: TRBJ1-5
v_call: TRBV6-6
clone_size: NA
d_call: NA

cdr3_aa: CASSVTGVTNEKLFF
j_call: TRBJ1-4
v_call: TRBV5-6
clone_size: NA
d_call: TRBD1

cdr3_aa: CASSRYTEAFF
j_call: TRBJ1-1
v_call: TRBV2
clone_size: few
d_call: NA

cdr3_aa: CASSPIASGGSNEQFF
j_call: TRBJ2-1
v_call: TRBV18
clone_size: NA
d_call: TRBD2

cdr3_aa: CASSLGDLSQHF
j_call: TRBJ1-5
v_call: TRBV5-6
clone_size: NA
d_call: NA

cdr3_aa: CATSTLRGTGADEQYF
j_call: TRBJ2-7
v_call: TRBV15
clone_size: NA
d_call: TRBD1

cdr3_aa: CASSLGLQGQHF
j_call: TRBJ1-5
v_call: TRBV5-6
clone_size: NA
d_call: NA

cdr3_aa: CASSPHRLAGRETQYF
j_call: TRBJ2-5
v_call: TRBV7-9
clone_size: NA
d_call: TRBD2

cdr3_aa: CASTPNMDSPLHF
j_call: TRBJ1-6
v_call: TRBV6-4
clone_size: NA
d_call: NA

cdr3_aa: CASSVDPSGTYEQYF
j_call: TRBJ2-7
v_call: TRBV9
clone_size: NA
d_call: TRBD2

cdr3_aa: CASSVAGGSYGTDTQYF
j_call: TRBJ2-3
v_call: TRBV9
clone_size: NA
d_call: TRBD2

cdr3_aa: CASSTPGQGYTF
j_call: TRBJ1-2
v_call: TRBV28
clone_size: few
d_call: NA

cdr3_aa: CAIGDSNNEKLFF
j_call: TRBJ1-4
v_call: TRBV10-3
clone_size: NA
d_call: TRBD1

cdr3_aa: CASSSDRVLAKNIQYF
j_call: TRBJ2-4
v_call: TRBV6-5
clone_size: NA
d_call: TRBD1

cdr3_aa: CASRTVTGTEAFF
j_call: TRBJ1-1
v_call: TRBV6-5
clone_size: NA
d_call: NA

cdr3_aa: CASSQQGRRGYTF
j_call: TRBJ1-2
v_call: TRBV28
clone_size: NA
d_call: NA

cdr3_aa: CASSRGGSAMYSEAFF
j_call: TRBJ1-1
v_call: TRBV5-6
clone_size: NA
d_call: NA

cdr3_aa: CASSVGQADGPQHF
j_call: TRBJ1-5
v_call: TRBV27
clone_size: NA
d_call: TRBD1

cdr3_aa: CAWSTGYGYTF
j_call: TRBJ1-2
v_call: TRBV30
clone_size: NA
d_call: NA

cdr3_aa: CASSWGGQGDSPLHF
j_call: TRBJ1-6
v_call: TRBV5-1
clone_size: NA
d_call: TRBD1

cdr3_aa: CASSLFPGQELLLAKNIQYF
j_call: TRBJ2-4
v_call: TRBV4-1
clone_size: once
d_call: TRBD1

cdr3_aa: CASSAGSWGYTF
j_call: TRBJ1-2
v_call: TRBV9
clone_size: NA
d_call: NA

cdr3_aa: CALSNEKLFF
j_call: TRBJ1-4
v_call: TRBV30
clone_size: NA
d_call: NA

cdr3_aa: CASRQRAIYNEQFF
j_call: TRBJ2-1
v_call: TRBV27
clone_size: NA
d_call: NA

cdr3_aa: CASRLDRSNQPQHF
j_call: TRBJ1-5
v_call: TRBV28
clone_size: NA
d_call: NA

cdr3_aa: CASSRSNYGYTF
j_call: TRBJ1-2
v_call: TRBV10-2
clone_size: NA
d_call: NA

cdr3_aa: CASSARGDFTDTQYF
j_call: TRBJ2-3
v_call: TRBV2
clone_size: NA
d_call: NA

cdr3_aa: CSAEALINEAFF
j_call: TRBJ1-1
v_call: TRBV29-1
clone_size: NA
d_call: NA

cdr3_aa: CASSLGQGAGNTEAFF
j_call: TRBJ1-1
v_call: TRBV18
clone_size: NA
d_call: TRBD1

cdr3_aa: CASSRANTQYF
j_call: TRBJ2-3
v_call: TRBV7-9
clone_size: NA
d_call: NA

cdr3_aa: CASKLGTATTEAFF
j_call: TRBJ1-1
v_call: TRBV28
clone_size: NA
d_call: TRBD1

cdr3_aa: CASSDYTSGGRDTQYF
j_call: TRBJ2-3
v_call: TRBV6-1
clone_size: NA
d_call: TRBD2

cdr3_aa: CASSSDRGTDTEAFF
j_call: TRBJ1-1
v_call: TRBV7-9
clone_size: NA
d_call: TRBD1

cdr3_aa: CASSLSGNGEKLFF
j_call: TRBJ1-4
v_call: TRBV28
clone_size: NA
d_call: NA

cdr3_aa: CSLGQVDGYTF
j_call: TRBJ1-2
v_call: TRBV29-1
clone_size: NA
d_call: TRBD1

cdr3_aa: CAWSGNRVGDTEAFF
j_call: TRBJ1-1
v_call: TRBV30
clone_size: NA
d_call: NA

cdr3_aa: CASSLTGGSINEQFF
j_call: TRBJ2-1
v_call: TRBV11-3
clone_size: NA
d_call: TRBD1

cdr3_aa: CASSVMGGPSSYNEQFF
j_call: TRBJ2-1
v_call: TRBV19
clone_size: NA
d_call: NA

cdr3_aa: CASSYSHLLNTEAFF
j_call: TRBJ1-1
v_call: TRBV6-5
clone_size: NA
d_call: NA

cdr3_aa: CASSYRGRYEQYF
j_call: TRBJ2-7
v_call: TRBV7-2
clone_size: NA
d_call: TRBD1

cdr3_aa: CASSGLAGNTGELFF
j_call: TRBJ2-2
v_call: TRBV2
clone_size: NA
d_call: TRBD2

cdr3_aa: CASSDPVPGEQYF
j_call: TRBJ2-7
v_call: TRBV10-2
clone_size: few
d_call: NA

cdr3_aa: CASSLFAVDYGYTF
j_call: TRBJ1-2
v_call: TRBV28
clone_size: NA
d_call: NA

cdr3_aa: CASSPSPDTDTQYF
j_call: TRBJ2-3
v_call: TRBV18
clone_size: NA
d_call: NA

cdr3_aa: CSVEFRDRGYEQYF
j_call: TRBJ2-7
v_call: TRBV29-1
clone_size: NA
d_call: TRBD1

cdr3_aa: CASTFAGGRGPDEQYF
j_call: TRBJ2-7
v_call: TRBV27
clone_size: once
d_call: TRBD1

cdr3_aa: CASRGGTGVDSNQPQHF
j_call: TRBJ1-5
v_call: TRBV2
clone_size: once
d_call: TRBD1

cdr3_aa: CASSFGDRERYF
j_call: TRBJ2-7
v_call: TRBV5-6
clone_size: NA
d_call: TRBD1

cdr3_aa: CASSAQGADTGELFF
j_call: TRBJ2-2
v_call: TRBV2
clone_size: NA
d_call: TRBD1

cdr3_aa: CASGLQGTEAFF
j_call: TRBJ1-1
v_call: TRBV12-5
clone_size: NA
d_call: TRBD1

cdr3_aa: CASSLGTEETQYF
j_call: TRBJ2-5
v_call: TRBV28
clone_size: NA
d_call: TRBD1

cdr3_aa: CASSSDRGRINEQFF
j_call: TRBJ2-1
v_call: TRBV7-2
clone_size: NA
d_call: TRBD1

cdr3_aa: CASSVGAYNEQFF
j_call: TRBJ2-1
v_call: TRBV19
clone_size: NA
d_call: NA

cdr3_aa: CASSSYRLGAEAEQYF
j_call: TRBJ2-7
v_call: TRBV27
clone_size: NA
d_call: NA

cdr3_aa: CASSLVGLNTEAFF
j_call: TRBJ1-1
v_call: TRBV7-8
clone_size: NA
d_call: NA

cdr3_aa: CASSPTSGGLGETQYF
j_call: TRBJ2-5
v_call: TRBV4-1
clone_size: NA
d_call: TRBD2